This T cell receptor (beta chain) was observed in a study of Graves' ophthalmopathy and Graves' hyperthyroidism. The V end lost 3 bases, the J end lost 4 bases, and 13 bases lay between the germline ends. The CDR3 has 15 residues. CDR1 is LNHNV and CDR2 is YYDKDF in the germline V gene (reference sequence). Amplification from RNA transcripts yielded the TCR beta CDR3 regions. HTBI-primed RT-PCR formed the first round, and a multiplex PCR formed the second. Each CDR3 protein gets one entry after TCRdb re-called the multiplex PCR reads with MiXCR. Of approximately 640,000 distinct CDR3 sequences in the sample, roughly 39% were seen once.

This rearrangement joins TRBV15 to TRBJ1-5; D may be TRBD1 (5 bases). The sample taken for sequencing was peripheral blood. The receptor comes from an adult man with Graves' ophthalmopathy. The CDR3 loop is CATSSVGAGNQPQHF. Here the CDR3 DNA reads TGTGCCACCAGCAGCGTTGGGGCGGGTAATCAGCCCCAGCATTTT.